The source of this TCR beta chain is a study of blood T cell repertoires in COVID-19. Looking at the study overall: Italy, Spain and the United States were the sources of the convalescent and acute COVID-19 samples.

The protocol was immunoSEQ multiplex PCR, while the TCRdb copy is restricted to in-frame clones and leaves out a portion. The top ten clones hold more than 8% of a sample with about 70,000 clones, around nine tenths of them seen once. Between the trimmed V and J ends, which lost 7 bases and 4 bases, there was a span of 8 bases. This CDR3 is built from 12 residues. The germline gives CDR1 LNHDA, CDR2 SQIVND (reference sequence). The chain employs TRBV19 and TRBJ1-5; D is undetermined. The sequence came from a human donor in a cohort sampled during active COVID-19. The specimen sequenced was peripheral blood. DNA for the CDR3: TGTGCCAGTAATAAGAGAAATCAGCCCCAGCATTTT. The encoded protein is CASNKRNQPQHF.